This TCR beta chain stems from a study of post-analysis software for immune sequencing data. As for the study in general: As for disease course, relapsing-remitting, secondary progressive and progressive-relapsing multiple sclerosis were all included.

Every TCR beta cDNA library bore unique molecular identifiers. It was from approximately 0.91 to 9.4 million T cells that 500,000 to 600,000 cDNA molecules came. A single record per CDR3 protein comes from TCRdb applying MiXCR to the PCR reads. Of roughly 600,000 distinct CDR3 sequences listed, roughly 46% were seen once; the top ten hold under 2%. V lost 8 bases and J 5 bases, leaving 9 bases between the germline ends. The CDR3 is made up of 11 amino acids. Germline loops: CDR1 MNHNY, CDR2 SVGAGI (reference sequence). Regarding this clonotype: Its specificity is not known.

Study observations and caveats: When patients were compared with controls, about 5 TRBV segments were more frequent, TRBV5-6, TRBV5-1 and TRBV20-1 among them. Normalized Chao1 diversity was significantly reduced in patients versus controls.

The source of this sequence is a girl aged 5 to 17 with multiple sclerosis. The chain recombines TRBV6-6 with TRBJ1-2, with D hard to call. Sequenced input: blood. This CDR3 reads CASYGGYGYTF. CDR3 nucleotide sequence: TGTGCCAGCTACGGAGGGTATGGCTACACCTTC.